Each of the 2 T cell receptor beta chains below was sequenced from the same sample in a study of T cells after yellow fever vaccination (dated by TCRdb to the late 2010s). The treatment or condition tag for this specimen amounts to: live attenuated yellow fever vaccine strain. Library preparation was by 5' RACE. For sequencing, an Illumina HiSeq 2500 was employed. TCRdb reran the public reads through fastp at Q25 and MiXCR, keeping productive beta chains. Each record represents a unique CDR3 protein, reported with the most common genes and DNA among its rows. The sample yields about 510,000 distinct CDR3 sequences; 21% were counted once. Approximately 15% of the sample is in the top ten clones. The specimen comprised PBMCs, sampled roughly 20 days after the first yellow fever vaccination. These receptors were taken from a man younger than 35 who received the YFV17D yellow fever vaccine.

In its sample, this clonotype was seen a few times. The V and J genes are TRBV7-9 and TRBJ2-5; 12 bases are shared with TRBD2. Germline trimming cut 3 bases from V and 3 bases from J; bases unmatched to any gene: 2. Germline assignment: CDR1 SEHNR and CDR2 FQNEAQ (reference sequence). CDR3 length: 15 residues. The CDR3 loop reads CASSLRTSGEETQYF. CDR3 DNA sequence: TGTGCCAGCAGCTTGAGGACTAGCGGGGAAGAGACCCAGTACTTC. The whole variable domain, filled in from reference TRBV7-9 and TRBJ2-5, reads DTGVSQNPRHKITKRGQNVTFRCDPISEHNRLYWYRQTLGQGPEFLTYFQNEAQLEKSRLLSDRFSAERPKGSFSTLEIQRTEQGDSAMYLCASSLRTSGEETQYFGPGTRLLVL.

This chain links TRBV18 with TRBJ2-7, with 7 bases matching TRBD1. Germline values: CDR1 KGHSH, CDR2 LQKENI. The CDR3 contains 11 residues. CDR3 in DNA: TGTGCCAGCTCTCCCCCGGGACAGCAAAACGTC. Residues: CASSPPGQQNV.